These T cell receptor beta chains were read from a single sample in a study of cytomegalovirus exposure and HLA in healthy donors. Assay: immunoSEQ multiplex PCR; the TCRdb copy retains only in-frame clones and omits some. The data hold some 120,000 clones, with around 80% observed a single time. Sequences were obtained from PBMCs. The receptors stem from a woman aged 18-29 years in good health and CMV-seropositive. Each CDR3 is given with its conserved first and last residue. Fields, in order: J gene, clone size, D gene, V gene, CDR3 DNA, CDR3 protein. The D gene is left open where the match is weak. A clone size is listed for some rows: how often the clone was seen (once, few, many), or a class if it is expanded.

J: TRBJ1-1; size: NA; D: TRBD1; V: TRBV7-9; DNA: TGTGCCAGCAGCTTACGACAGGGGAATTGGGGAAAGGGAGACACTGAAGCTTTCTTT; CDR3: CASSLRQGNWGKGDTEAFF
J: TRBJ2-4; size: NA; D: TRBD1; V: TRBV5-1; DNA: TGCGCCAGCAGCTTCCTGACAGGGAACATTCAGTACTTC; CDR3: CASSFLTGNIQYF
J: TRBJ1-1; size: NA; D: NA; V: TRBV13; DNA: TGTGCCAGCAGAAACGCGGTACGGATGAACACTGAAGCTTTCTTT; CDR3: CASRNAVRMNTEAFF
J: TRBJ2-7; size: NA; D: TRBD2; V: TRBV4-1; DNA: TGCGCCAGCAGCCAAGCGGGAGGGTCCGTCTACGAGCAGTACTTC; CDR3: CASSQAGGSVYEQYF
J: TRBJ1-1; size: NA; D: NA; V: TRBV4-1; DNA: TGCGCCAGCAGCCTGTTTTCGGGTAGAGTGAACACTGAAGCTTTCTTT; CDR3: CASSLFSGRVNTEAFF
J: TRBJ2-1; size: NA; D: TRBD2; V: TRBV5-4; DNA: TGTGCCAGCAGCTGGGCCGGATTCGCGGGAGGGTTTATCTACAATGAGCAGTTCTTC; CDR3: CASSWAGFAGGFIYNEQFF
J: TRBJ2-1; size: few; D: TRBD2; V: TRBV4-1; DNA: TGCGCCAGCAGCCCCCGCACACTAGCGGGATTGTTCAATGAGCAGTTCTTC; CDR3: CASSPRTLAGLFNEQFF
J: TRBJ1-5; size: NA; D: NA; V: TRBV2; DNA: TGTGCCAGCAGTGATAGGGGCAGGGTTGGGAATCAGCCCCAGCATTTT; CDR3: CASSDRGRVGNQPQHF
J: TRBJ1-3; size: few; D: TRBD1; V: TRBV6-5; DNA: TGTGCCAGCAGTCCATCTACAGGGGCTGGAAACACCATATATTTT; CDR3: CASSPSTGAGNTIYF
J: TRBJ1-3; size: NA; D: NA; V: TRBV5-1; DNA: TGCGCCAGCAGCTTGTCGTACTCTGGAAACACCATATATTTT; CDR3: CASSLSYSGNTIYF
J: TRBJ2-1; size: NA; D: NA; V: TRBV7-2; DNA: TGTGCCAGCACTTCCCGTGGGAGCTCCTACAATGAGCAGTTCTTC; CDR3: CASTSRGSSYNEQFF
J: TRBJ1-5; size: NA; D: TRBD1; V: TRBV6-5; DNA: TGTGCCAGCAGTTACGGCGAGGGGGCAGCGCCCCAGCATTTT; CDR3: CASSYGEGAAPQHF
J: TRBJ1-3; size: NA; D: NA; V: TRBV6-1; DNA: TGTGCCAGCAGTGTAGGACAGCCCAGCTCTGGAAACACCATATATTTT; CDR3: CASSVGQPSSGNTIYF
J: TRBJ2-3; size: NA; D: TRBD2; V: TRBV2; DNA: TGTGCCAGCAGTCTATTGGGGACTAGCGGGAGTACAGATACGCAGTATTTT; CDR3: CASSLLGTSGSTDTQYF
J: TRBJ2-1; size: NA; D: NA; V: TRBV12-5; DNA: TGTGCTAGTGGACTGCTAGGTGGCCGCCCCCACAATGAGCAGTTCTTC; CDR3: CASGLLGGRPHNEQFF
J: TRBJ2-3; size: NA; D: TRBD2; V: TRBV11-2; DNA: TGTGCCAGCAGCCTCACGGGACTAGTGGTGGATACGCAGTATTTT; CDR3: CASSLTGLVVDTQYF
J: TRBJ2-1; size: NA; D: TRBD1; V: TRBV2; DNA: TGTGCCAGCAGTGCCCGGACAGGGGCCTACAATGAGCAGTTCTTC; CDR3: CASSARTGAYNEQFF
J: TRBJ1-4; size: NA; D: NA; V: TRBV5-6; DNA: TGTGCCAGCAGCTTGGCCCTCGCAACTAATGAAAAACTGTTTTTT; CDR3: CASSLALATNEKLFF
J: TRBJ1-5; size: NA; D: NA; V: TRBV7-8; DNA: TGTGCCAGCAGCTTACTAGAAAGTCAGCCCCAGCATTTT; CDR3: CASSLLESQPQHF
J: TRBJ1-5; size: NA; D: NA; V: TRBV15; DNA: TGTGCCACCAGCAGGGGGCTGATACGGACCGGAACGTCTGGTAGCAATCAGCCCCAGCATTTT; CDR3: CATSRGLIRTGTSGSNQPQHF
J: TRBJ1-3; size: NA; D: TRBD1; V: TRBV7-9; DNA: TGTGCCAGCAGCGGCGAGACAGGGGGAGACACCATATATTTT; CDR3: CASSGETGGDTIYF
J: TRBJ1-5; size: NA; D: NA; V: TRBV6-1; DNA: TGTGCCAGCAGTGACCCCTCTCAGGGGATTAGCAATCAGCCCCAGCATTTT; CDR3: CASSDPSQGISNQPQHF
J: TRBJ2-2; size: NA; D: NA; V: TRBV18; DNA: TGTGCCAGCTCACCCAGGGCCGCGGACACCGGGGAGCTGTTTTTT; CDR3: CASSPRAADTGELFF
J: TRBJ2-3; size: NA; D: TRBD2; V: TRBV13; DNA: TGTGCCAGCAGCTTCGGTCCAGCGGGAAATGAGGCAGATACGCAGTATTTT; CDR3: CASSFGPAGNEADTQYF
J: TRBJ2-7; size: NA; D: TRBD1; V: TRBV5-1; DNA: TGCGCCAGCAGCTTGGGGACAGGGTCCGACGAGCAGTACTTC; CDR3: CASSLGTGSDEQYF
J: TRBJ2-5; size: NA; D: NA; V: TRBV2; DNA: TGTGCCAGCGCGTCGGAGACCCAGTACTTC; CDR3: CASASETQYF